This entry lists 24 T cell receptor beta chains sequenced from one sample in a study of cytomegalovirus exposure and HLA in healthy donors. With 60 Vbeta and 13 Jbeta primers, the PCR was carried out. Method: immunoSEQ multiplex PCR; TCRdb's copy keeps in-frame clones and lacks some. The sample lists some 89,000 clones, 81% occurring once. Specimen: PBMCs. These receptors originate from a woman aged 25-40 years in good health and CMV-seronegative.

The CDR3 DNA is TGCGCCAGCAGCCAATCGTATCACCAAGAGACCCAGTACTTC. Its translation is CASSQSYHQETQYF. The V gene is TRBV4-3, the J gene TRBJ2-5; D is uncertain. Germline assignment: CDR1 LGHNA and CDR2 YSLEER. The germline V and J ends were trimmed by 2 bases and 0 bases, with 7 bases remaining between them. CDR3 length: 14 amino acids.

The chain employs TRBV6-5 and TRBJ1-4; 7 bases are shared with TRBD1. The germline gives CDR1 MNHEY, CDR2 SVGAGI. V lost 5 bases and J lost 5; bases outside the gene matches: 8. The CDR3 length is 15 residues. The DNA for the CDR3 is TGTGCCAGCAGTGGAACCGGGACAGAGAATGAAAAACTGTTTTTT. Translating it yields CASSGTGTENEKLFF.

The sample holds one count of this clone. The chain recombines TRBV11-3 with TRBJ2-3; TRBD2 matches at 7 bases. The J segment lost 5 bases and the V segment lost 1 base, leaving 6 bases of the junction unmatched. Germline assignment: CDR1 SGHNT and CDR2 YENEEA. This CDR3 is built from 15 residues. CDR3 DNA sequence: TGTGCCAGCAGCTTAGGAGCGGGACGCGAAGATACGCAGTATTTT. Its translation is CASSLGAGREDTQYF.

The V and J genes are TRBV11-2 and TRBJ2-7; 13 bases are shared with TRBD2. This CDR3 contains 14 residues. Trimming at V came to 4 bases and at J to 3 bases, leaving 0 bases not matched to a gene. The germline V gene has CDR1 SGHAT and CDR2 FQNNGV. CDR3 loop: CASSWTSGSYEQYF. Here the CDR3 DNA reads TGTGCCAGCAGCTGGACTAGCGGGAGCTACGAGCAGTACTTC.

This sequence joins TRBV15 and TRBJ2-5; no clear D gene. The DNA end favors TRBJ2-7, so the J call may be wrong. Germline values: CDR1 LNHNV, CDR2 YYDKDF (reference sequence). The CDR3 spans 15 residues. The CDR3 DNA reads TGTGCCACCAGCAGAGAAGCTAGGACCGACTACGAGCAGTACTTC. It yields the protein CATSREARTDYEQYF.

Written as DNA, the CDR3 is TGCGCCAGCAGCTTGGCTGGGACTTTCACGGAGACCCAGTACTTC. Protein: CASSLAGTFTETQYF. The genes are TRBV5-1 and TRBJ2-5; perhaps TRBD2 as D (6 bases). Germline V gene data show CDR1 as SGHRS and CDR2 as YFSETQ. The V end was cut by 0 bases, the J end by 5 bases, with 14 bases between. The CDR3 has 15 amino acids.

This chain joins TRBV10-3 and TRBJ2-7; D possibly corresponds to TRBD1 (6 bases). The CDR3 consists of 14 residues. The V and J ends lost 6 bases and 3 bases respectively, with 15 bases between them. Germline CDR1 ENHRY, CDR2 SYGVKD. CDR3 region: CAISKDKGDYEQYF. The DNA of the CDR3 is TGTGCCATCAGCAAAGACAAGGGGGACTACGAGCAGTACTTC.

The chain links TRBV28 to TRBJ2-1; D possibly corresponds to TRBD2 (6 bases). The CDR3 contains 16 residues. The V end lost 4 bases, the J end lost 7 bases, and 20 bases lay between the germline ends. CDR1 is MDHEN, CDR2 SYDVKM, per germline. In DNA, the CDR3 is TGTGCCAGCAGTTCCCGCGGAGGGAGCGGTCGGAATGAGCAGTTCTTC. It is translated as CASSSRGGSGRNEQFF. Full variable domain (remainder filled in from reference TRBV28 and TRBJ2-1): DVKVTQSSRYLVKRTGEKVFLECVQDMDHENMFWYRQDPGLGLRLIYFSYDVKMKEKGDIPEGYSVSREKKERFSLILESASTNQTSMYLCASSSRGGSGRNEQFFGPGTRLTVL.

The genes are TRBV7-2 and TRBJ2-3; D is ambiguous. The CDR3 runs to 13 residues. CDR1 is SGHTA, CDR2 FQGNSA, per germline. V lost 5 bases and J lost 4, with 10 bases in between. The CDR3: CASSQKAADTQYF. CDR3 DNA sequence: TGTGCCAGCAGCCAAAAGGCGGCAGATACGCAGTATTTT.

The chain combines TRBV19 with TRBJ1-5, with 12 bases identical to TRBD1. The junction had 5 bases not matched to a gene; V was cut back by 4 bases and J by 7 bases. The CDR3 length is 15 residues. In germline, CDR1 is LNHDA, CDR2 SQIVND (reference sequence). The CDR3 DNA reads as TGTGCCAGTAGTACGGGGACAGGGGGCGGGCAGCCCCAGCATTTT. This sequence encodes CASSTGTGGGQPQHF.

The chain links TRBV10-3 to TRBJ1-3; D gene uncertain. Germline V lookup: CDR1 ENHRY, CDR2 SYGVKD. Trimming removed 0 bases from V and 0 bases from J, with 6 bases in between. The CDR3 length is 15 residues. This CDR3 is CAISESTPSGNTIYF. CDR3 nucleotides: TGTGCCATCAGTGAGTCCACACCCTCTGGAAACACCATATATTTT.

With respect to this clone: One end of the junction fails to match germline, which may point to a read error. The V gene is TRBV20-1, the J gene TRBJ2-3; 7 bases align to TRBD2. The CDR3 runs to 11 residues. Per the germline V gene, CDR1 is DFQATT and CDR2 is SNEGSKA (reference sequence). The CDR3: CSASWEGYTLF. DNA for the CDR3: TGCAGTGCTTCGTGGGAGGGCTATACCTTATTT.

The rearrangement joins TRBV5-6 to TRBJ2-4, with D tentatively TRBD2 (6 bases). This CDR3 contains 17 residues. V lost 4 bases, J lost 3 bases, and 20 bases lay in between. Germline CDR1 and CDR2: SGHDT and YYEEEE. Here the CDR3 DNA reads TGTGCCAGCAGCCCAACTGGCGGGGCTTCCGTCAAAAACATTCAGTACTTC. Translated, it gives CASSPTGGASVKNIQYF.

J is TRBJ1-2 and V is TRBV28; a possible D gene is TRBD1 (6 bases). The CDR3 is 14 amino acids. Germline CDR1 and CDR2: MDHEN and SYDVKM. Trimming removed 6 bases at V and 3 bases at J, with 14 bases between. The CDR3 DNA follows: TGTGCCAGCAGCGAGACAGGTTCTGACTATGGCTACACCTTC. Its translation is CASSETGSDYGYTF.

The gene calls are TRBV7-9 and TRBJ1-1; D is ambiguous. Per the germline V gene, CDR1 is SEHNR and CDR2 is FQNEAQ (reference sequence). Between the trimmed V and J ends, which lost 7 bases and 0 bases, there was a span of 9 bases. CDR3 length equals 13 residues. This chain's CDR3 is CASTLTMNTEAFF. Written as DNA, the CDR3 is TGTGCCAGCACCCTAACGATGAACACTGAAGCTTTCTTT.

V is TRBV7-3 and J is TRBJ2-1; 9 nucleotides align to TRBD2. The CDR3 length is 16 residues. V trimming: 0 bases; J trimming: 6 bases; junction bases outside the gene matches: 6. CDR1 is SGHTA, CDR2 FQGTGA, per germline. The CDR3 sequence: CASSLTPPSGVNEQFF. CDR3 DNA: TGTGCCAGCAGCTTAACCCCACCTAGCGGGGTCAATGAGCAGTTCTTC.

The chain couples TRBV29-1 to TRBJ2-7; D is undetermined. V was trimmed by 7 bases and J by 6 bases, leaving 19 bases between them. CDR1 and CDR2 from the germline V gene are SQVTM and ANQGSEA. This CDR3 is 13 amino acids long. The CDR3 nucleotides are TGCAGCGGAATCGGTACACGGGTAGGCGAGCAGTACTTC. Translating gives CSGIGTRVGEQYF.

V gene TRBV19 combines with J gene TRBJ2-4; 8 bases map to TRBD2. In germline, CDR1 is LNHDA, CDR2 SQIVND (reference sequence). This CDR3 region has 14 residues. Trimming removed 3 bases from V and 14 bases from J; junction bases left unmatched: 12. This CDR3 is CASSISAGGGSEYF. The CDR3 bases are TGTGCCAGTAGTATCAGTGCGGGAGGTGGGTCGGAGTACTTC. The variable domain in full, with the rest retrieved from reference TRBV19 and TRBJ2-4, is DGGITQSPKYLFRKEGQNVTLSCEQNLNHDAMYWYRQDPGQGLRLIYYSQIVNDFQKGDIAEGYSVSREKKESFPLTVTSAQKNPTAFYLCASSISAGGGSEYFGAGTRLSVL.

V is TRBV28 and J is TRBJ1-2; D ambiguous. The CDR3 covers 14 residues. Trimming stripped 1 base from V and 6 bases from J, with 12 bases between. The germline gives CDR1 MDHEN, CDR2 SYDVKM. The CDR3, as DNA: TGTGCCAGCAGTTTATCGTTCAGACTCGATGGCTACACCTTC. This codes for CASSLSFRLDGYTF.

V is TRBV6-5 and J is TRBJ1-2; perhaps TRBD1 as D (5 bases). The CDR3 runs 13 residues. V lost 3 bases to trimming and J lost 3 bases, with 8 bases between them. Germline V gene lookup returns CDR1 MNHEY and CDR2 SVGAGI. The CDR3 here is CASSYTGDYGYTF. The CDR3 nucleotides read TGTGCCAGCAGTTATACGGGGGACTATGGCTACACCTTC.

The rearrangement joins TRBV28 to TRBJ1-2; D unresolved. CDR3 size: 12 residues. The V end was cut by 7 bases, the J end by 6 bases, with 12 bases between. Germline V lookup: CDR1 MDHEN, CDR2 SYDVKM. CDR3 coding DNA: TGTGCCAGCATCCGGGAAGGGCATGGCTACACCTTC. This encodes CASIREGHGYTF.

The chain carries TRBV25-1 and TRBJ2-7, with TRBD2 matching over 13 bases. Germline V gene data show CDR1 as MGHDK and CDR2 as SYGVNS. Losses at the gene ends were 6 bases for V and 4 bases for J; bases not matched to a gene: 15. This CDR3 spans 18 amino acids. CDR3 DNA: TGTGCCAGCAGAAAGACTAGCGGGAGGCTCTATGCCCCTTACGAGCAGTACTTC. Translating gives CASRKTSGRLYAPYEQYF.

The chain has TRBV9 and TRBJ1-1; 7 bases line up with TRBD1. CDR3 size: 15 residues. V was pared by 0 bases and J by 1 base, with 3 bases of the junction left unmatched. In germline, CDR1 is SGDLS, CDR2 YYNGEE. The CDR3 nucleotides read TGTGCCAGCAGCGTAGGGGGGACAGCGAACACTGAAGCTTTCTTT. Its protein product is CASSVGGTANTEAFF. The entire variable domain, with the rest obtained from reference TRBV9 and TRBJ1-1, is as follows: DSGVTQTPKHLITATGQRVTLRCSPRSGDLSVYWYQQSLDQGLQFLIQYYNGEERAKGNILERFSAQQFPDLHSELNLSSLELGDSALYFCASSVGGTANTEAFFGQGTRLTVV.

V gene TRBV5-4 combines with J gene TRBJ2-3; 7 bases fit TRBD2. The CDR3 totals 16 residues. V shed 0 bases, J shed 4 bases, and the junction held 8 bases outside the gene matches. Germline assignment: CDR1 SGHNT and CDR2 YYREEE (reference sequence). The CDR3 sequence is CASSLAGGFNADTQYF. The CDR3 DNA reads TGTGCCAGCAGCTTGGCGGGGGGATTTAATGCAGATACGCAGTATTTT. Full variable domain (rest looked up from reference TRBV5-4 and TRBJ2-3): ETGVTQSPTHLIKTRGQQVTLRCSSQSGHNTVSWYQQALGQGPQFIFQYYREEENGRGNFPPRFSGLQFPNYSSELNVNALELDDSALYLCASSLAGGFNADTQYFGPGTRLTVL.